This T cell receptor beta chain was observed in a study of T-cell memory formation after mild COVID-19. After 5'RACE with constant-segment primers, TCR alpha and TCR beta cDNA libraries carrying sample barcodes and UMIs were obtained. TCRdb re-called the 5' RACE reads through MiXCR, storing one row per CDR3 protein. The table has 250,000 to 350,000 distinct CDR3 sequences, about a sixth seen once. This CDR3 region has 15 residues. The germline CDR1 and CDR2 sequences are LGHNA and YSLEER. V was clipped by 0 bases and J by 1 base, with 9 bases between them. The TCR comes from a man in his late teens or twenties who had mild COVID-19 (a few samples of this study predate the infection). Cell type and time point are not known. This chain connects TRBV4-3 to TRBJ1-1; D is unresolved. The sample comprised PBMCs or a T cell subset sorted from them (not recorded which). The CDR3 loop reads CASSQDEEPNTEAFF. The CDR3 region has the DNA TGCGCCAGCAGCCAAGATGAGGAGCCGAACACTGAAGCTTTCTTT.